The clone carrying this TCR beta chain turned up a few times. Its antigen is not identified. The entry originates in a study of beta chain features in type 1 diabetes. The study, taken as a whole, reports: The similarity of naive, central memory and Treg TCRB repertoires appeared greater among patients than among healthy donors. The study found moderately but significantly shorter TCRB CDR3s in all four CD4+ subsets of Type 1 diabetes patients.

What was sequenced were expressed TCRB transcripts, since all of the isolated RNA had been reverse transcribed. TCRdb keeps only in-frame clones here, not all; method: immunoSEQ multiplex PCR. The repertoire holds roughly 220,000 clones, with about a sixth as singletons. The sample was naive CD4+ T cells from blood. The TCR originated in a man aged 25-40 years with type 1 diabetes.

CDR3 protein: CASSLDLLASGPSTDTQYF. The CDR3 nucleotides read TGTGCCAGCAGCTTAGATCTTCTGGCTAGCGGCCCAAGCACAGATACGCAGTATTTT. The V and J genes are TRBV7-6 and TRBJ2-3, with 7 bases that match TRBD2. The CDR3 is 19 amino acids. V dropped 1 base and J dropped 0; count of bases not matched to a gene: 13. Germline V gene lookup returns CDR1 SGHVS and CDR2 FNYEAQ.